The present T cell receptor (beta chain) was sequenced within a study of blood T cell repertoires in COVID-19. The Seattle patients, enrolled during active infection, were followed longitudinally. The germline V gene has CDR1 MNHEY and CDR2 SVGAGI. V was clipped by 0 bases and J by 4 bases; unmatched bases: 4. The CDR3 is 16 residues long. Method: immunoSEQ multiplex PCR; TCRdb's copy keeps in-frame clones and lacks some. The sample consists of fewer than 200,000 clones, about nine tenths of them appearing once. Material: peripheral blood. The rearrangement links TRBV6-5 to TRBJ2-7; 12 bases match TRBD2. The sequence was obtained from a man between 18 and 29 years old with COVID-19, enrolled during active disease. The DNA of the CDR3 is TGTGCCAGCAGTTACTCGGGTCTAGCGGGAGGGTACGAGCAGTACTTC. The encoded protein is CASSYSGLAGGYEQYF.